Each of the 14 T cell receptor beta chains below was sequenced from the same sample in a study of regulatory T cells in long-lasting Graves disease. According to the study, TCR beta libraries were built with iRepertoire HTBI primers and CDR3-region Arm-PCR. Each CDR3 protein is one row after TCRdb ran MiXCR on the multiplex PCR reads. The table has approximately 690,000 distinct CDR3 sequences, about 32% seen once. Time point here: persistent/refractory GD, antithyroid drugs over 5 years with positive TRAb. The authors made the TCR library using RNA they extracted from PBMCs. Here the sequenced sample was peripheral blood mononuclear cells (PBMCs), taken when the disease was refractory, from a patient treated with antithyroid drugs. These receptor sequences come from a female donor with Graves disease.

This clonotype has only a few counts. The chain recombines TRBV6-1 with TRBJ2-3; possibly TRBD2 for D (5 bases). Looked up from germline, CDR1 is MNHNS and CDR2 is SASEGT. The CDR3 contains 12 residues. Trimming removed 1 base from V and 9 bases from J, with 8 bases in between. The CDR3 nucleotides are TGTGCCAGCAGTGAAGAGCGGTACACGCAGTATTTT. Its translation: CASSEERYTQYF.

The rearrangement joins TRBV11-1 to TRBJ1-2; 9 bases are a match to TRBD1. The CDR3 is 14 amino acids. Germline CDR1 is SGHAT and CDR2 is FQDESV (reference sequence). Trimming took 1 base from V and 7 from J; bases not matched to a gene: 4. CDR3 nucleotide sequence: TGTGCCAGCAGCTTAGGGACAGGGGTTTTTGGCTACACCTTC. The encoded protein is CASSLGTGVFGYTF.

J is TRBJ2-1 and V is TRBV27; TRBD2 agrees at 11 bases. The ends lost 8 bases at V and 5 bases at J; junction bases unmatched: 8. The germline CDR1 and CDR2 sequences are MNHEY and SMNVEV (reference sequence). The CDR3 totals 15 residues. The CDR3 DNA sequence: TGTGCCAGCTCACCGGGGACTAGCGGAAACAATGAGCAGTTCTTC. This codes for CASSPGTSGNNEQFF.

This chain connects TRBV7-9 to TRBJ2-7; 10 bases align to TRBD2. After removal of 3 bases from V and 0 bases from J, the junction contained 2 bases not matched to a gene. Germline CDR1 and CDR2: SEHNR and FQNEAQ (reference sequence). The CDR3 contains 15 residues. This CDR3 reads CASSFSGRLSYEQYF. The CDR3 DNA is TGTGCCAGCAGCTTTAGCGGGAGGCTCTCCTACGAGCAGTACTTC. The whole variable domain, filled in from reference TRBV7-9 and TRBJ2-7, reads DTGVSQNPRHKITKRGQNVTFRCDPISEHNRLYWYRQTLGQGPEFLTYFQNEAQLEKSRLLSDRFSAERPKGSFSTLEIQRTEQGDSAMYLCASSFSGRLSYEQYFGPGTRLTVT.

The chain employs TRBV2 and TRBJ1-5, with no clear D. The CDR3 spans 14 residues. CDR1 and CDR2 (germline): SNHLY, FYNNEI. Trimming removed 0 bases from V and 2 bases from J, with 5 bases in between. The CDR3 reads CASSEATGNQPQHF. CDR3 nucleotides: TGTGCCAGCAGTGAAGCAACAGGCAATCAGCCCCAGCATTTT.

This clonotype was counted a few times. The rearrangement uses TRBV12-3 or TRBV12-4 and TRBJ2-5, with 8 bases aligning to TRBD1. J lost 0 bases, V lost 5 bases, and 5 bases had no gene match. The CDR3 sequence is 15 residues long. CDR3 bases: TGTGCCAGCAGTCCCGGGACAGGAGACCAAGAGACCCAGTACTTC. Amino acids: CASSPGTGDQETQYF.

The V and J genes are TRBV5-1 and TRBJ2-2; TRBD2 aligns across 12 bases. Looked up from germline, CDR1 is SGHRS and CDR2 is YFSETQ. This CDR3 contains 17 residues. Trimming at V came to 0 bases and at J to 4 bases, leaving 4 bases not matched to a gene. Here the CDR3 DNA reads TGCGCCAGCAGCTTGGGACTAGCGGGAGAGGGCACCGGGGAGCTGTTTTTT. The encoded protein is CASSLGLAGEGTGELFF.

This clonotype has more than one count but fewer than ten. CDR3 coding DNA: TGCAGTGCTAGAAGGGGGCACTACGAGCAGTACTTC. The encoded protein is CSARRGHYEQYF. The rearrangement joins TRBV20-1 to TRBJ2-7; 7 bases map to TRBD1. The CDR3 totals 12 residues. Germline V lookup: CDR1 DFQATT, CDR2 SNEGSKA (reference sequence). The J segment lost 3 bases and the V segment lost 2 bases, leaving 1 base of the junction unmatched.

This clonotype was seen ten or more times. Written as DNA, the CDR3 is TGTGCCAGCAGCTTGGTTGTAGGCTACACCTTC. As protein: CASSLVVGYTF. V gene TRBV7-8 combines with J gene TRBJ1-2; no firm D call. Germline CDR1 and CDR2: SGHVS and FQNEAQ. Trimming removed 3 bases at V and 8 bases at J, with 7 bases between. The CDR3 extends over 11 amino acids.

This chain connects TRBV2 to TRBJ2-3, with 7 bases that match TRBD2. The ends lost 8 bases at V and 7 bases at J; junction bases unmatched: 6. The CDR3 contains 12 residues. Germline assignment: CDR1 SNHLY and CDR2 FYNNEI. In DNA, the CDR3 is TGTGCCAGCGGAGCTAGCGGTCATACGCAGTATTTT. Translation gives CASGASGHTQYF.

Only a few counts were recorded for this clonotype. The chain combines TRBV12-3 or TRBV12-4 with TRBJ2-4; TRBD2 is a possible D gene (6 bases). There are 17 residues in the CDR3. V lost 2 bases to trimming and J lost 5 bases, with 19 bases between them. This chain's CDR3 is CASSLFSIGEVENIQYF. The CDR3 coding sequence is TGTGCCAGCAGTTTATTTAGTATAGGGGAGGTGGAAAACATTCAGTACTTC.

The count of this clonotype is one. CDR3 sequence reads: CASSYSQENTEAFF. In nucleotides, the CDR3 is TGTGCCAGCAGTTATTCCCAGGAGAACACTGAAGCTTTCTTT. The chain employs TRBV28 and TRBJ1-1; D gene ambiguous. Trimming shortened V by 4 bases and J by 1 base, and 10 bases separated the two germline ends. The length of the CDR3 is 14 residues. Germline CDR1 reads MDHEN; CDR2 reads SYDVKM.

This rearrangement joins TRBV10-3 to TRBJ1-5; tentative D call: TRBD1 (5 bases). Germline V CDR1 and CDR2: ENHRY, SYGVKD. Trimming took off 7 bases at V and 5 bases at J, with 15 bases between the two ends. The length of the CDR3 is 14 residues. In DNA, the CDR3 is TGTGCCATCAAGGGGATGGGGACCCATCAGCCCCAGCATTTT. Its protein product is CAIKGMGTHQPQHF.

The chain uses TRBV12-3 or TRBV12-4 and TRBJ1-4; a weak D match, TRBD1 (6 bases). The CDR3 is made up of 13 amino acids. The V gene lost 6 bases and the J gene lost 7 bases, with 12 bases spanning the gap. CDR3 sequence: CASRRGAVEKLFF. For the CDR3, the DNA is TGTGCCAGCAGGAGGGGGGCAGTTGAAAAACTGTTTTTT.